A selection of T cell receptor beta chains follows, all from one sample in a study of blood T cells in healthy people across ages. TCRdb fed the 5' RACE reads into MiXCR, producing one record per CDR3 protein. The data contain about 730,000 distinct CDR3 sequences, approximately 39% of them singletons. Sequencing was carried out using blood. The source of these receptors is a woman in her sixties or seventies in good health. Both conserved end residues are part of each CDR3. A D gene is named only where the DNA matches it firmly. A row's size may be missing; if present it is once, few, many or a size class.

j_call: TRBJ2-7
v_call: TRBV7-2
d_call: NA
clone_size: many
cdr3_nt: TGTGCCAGCAGCTTAGCGGTAGGACTGGGATCCTACGAGCAGTACTTC
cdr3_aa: CASSLAVGLGSYEQYF

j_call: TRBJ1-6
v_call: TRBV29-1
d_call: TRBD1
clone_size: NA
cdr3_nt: TGCAGCGTTGAAGTTTCGACAGGGAGCTCCTATAATTCACCCCTCCACTTT
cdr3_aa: CSVEVSTGSSYNSPLHF

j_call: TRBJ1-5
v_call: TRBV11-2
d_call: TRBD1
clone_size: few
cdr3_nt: TGTGCCAGCAGCTTGGACAGGGTAATCCAGCATTTT
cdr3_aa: CASSLDRVIQHF

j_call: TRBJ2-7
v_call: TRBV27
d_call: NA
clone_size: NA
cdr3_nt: TGTGCCAGCAGCCCCGACACCTTAGGGTCCGAGCAGTACTTC
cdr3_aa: CASSPDTLGSEQYF

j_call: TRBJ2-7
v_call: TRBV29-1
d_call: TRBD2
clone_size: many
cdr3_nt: TGCAGCGTTATGGGACTAGCGGGGTACGAGCAGTACTTC
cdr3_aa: CSVMGLAGYEQYF

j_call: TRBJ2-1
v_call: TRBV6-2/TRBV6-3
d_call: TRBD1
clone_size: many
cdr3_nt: TGTGCCAGCGACACAGGGGTAGGGGAGCAGTTCTTC
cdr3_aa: CASDTGVGEQFF

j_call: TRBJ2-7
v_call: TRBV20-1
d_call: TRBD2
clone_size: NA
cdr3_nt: TGCAGTGCGAAGGGACTAGCGGGGATGTACGAGCAGTACTTC
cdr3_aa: CSAKGLAGMYEQYF

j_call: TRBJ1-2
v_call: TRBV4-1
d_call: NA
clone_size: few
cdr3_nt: TGCGCCAGCAGCCAAGAGTCCAGGGGTGAGGGCTACACCTTC
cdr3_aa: CASSQESRGEGYTF

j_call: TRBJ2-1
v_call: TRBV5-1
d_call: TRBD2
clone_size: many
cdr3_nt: TGCGCCAGCAGCCCCGCCAGCGGGGACAATGAGCAGTTCTTC
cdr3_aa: CASSPASGDNEQFF

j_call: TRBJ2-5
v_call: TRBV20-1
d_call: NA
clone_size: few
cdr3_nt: TGCAGTGCCGTGGACCCGTCCTTTGGAGAGACCCAGTACTTC
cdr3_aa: CSAVDPSFGETQYF

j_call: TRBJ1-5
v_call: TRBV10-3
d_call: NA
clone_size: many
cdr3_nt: TGTGCCATCGGGGGGGGGCAGCCCCAGCATTTT
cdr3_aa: CAIGGGQPQHF

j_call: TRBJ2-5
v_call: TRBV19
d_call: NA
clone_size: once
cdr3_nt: TGTGCCAGTAGTATCTCCCAGGTACAGACCCAGTACTTC
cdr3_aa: CASSISQVQTQYF

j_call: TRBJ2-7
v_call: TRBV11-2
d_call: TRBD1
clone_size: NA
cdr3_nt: TGTGCCAGCAGCTACGCGGACAGGGGGTACGAGCAGTACTTC
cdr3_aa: CASSYADRGYEQYF

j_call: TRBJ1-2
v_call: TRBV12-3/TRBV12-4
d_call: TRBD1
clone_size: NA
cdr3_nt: TGTGCCAGCAGTATTGGACAGGGAAGTTATGGCTACACCTTC
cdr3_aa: CASSIGQGSYGYTF

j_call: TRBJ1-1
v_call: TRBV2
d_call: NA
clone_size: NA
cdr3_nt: TGTGCCAGCAGTGTGGGAGGGTTTAACACTGAAGCTTTCTTT
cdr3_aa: CASSVGGFNTEAFF

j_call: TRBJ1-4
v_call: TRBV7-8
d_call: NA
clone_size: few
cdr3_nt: TGTGCCAGCAGCTTAGCTACCGGGGCAGGTGCAACTAATGAAAAACTGTTTTTT
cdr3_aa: CASSLATGAGATNEKLFF

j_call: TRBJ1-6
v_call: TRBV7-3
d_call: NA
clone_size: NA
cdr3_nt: TGTGCCAGCAGCTTAACAAGGGACCCTAATTCACCCCTCCACTTT
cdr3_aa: CASSLTRDPNSPLHF

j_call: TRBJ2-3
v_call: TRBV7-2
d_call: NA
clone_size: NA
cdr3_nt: TGTGCCAGCAGCTTAGACGCAGGGCTCACAGATACGCAGTATTTT
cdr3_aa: CASSLDAGLTDTQYF

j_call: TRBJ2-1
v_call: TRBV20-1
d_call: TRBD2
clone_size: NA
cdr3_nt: TGCAGTGCTAGGGTAGCGGGACGTATTCTGAATGAGCAGTTCTTC
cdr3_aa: CSARVAGRILNEQFF

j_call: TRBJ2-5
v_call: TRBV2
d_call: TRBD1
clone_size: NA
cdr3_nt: TGTGCCAGCAGTAGTCGACAGGGGGGTGAGACCCAGTACTTC
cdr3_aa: CASSSRQGGETQYF

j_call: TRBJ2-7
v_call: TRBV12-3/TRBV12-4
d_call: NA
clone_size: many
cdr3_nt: TGTGCCAGCACCTCCCTTCCCCTAAGTAGGGGTTTCTACGAGCAGTACTTC
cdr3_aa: CASTSLPLSRGFYEQYF

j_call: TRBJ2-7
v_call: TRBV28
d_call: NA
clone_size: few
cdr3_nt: TGTGCCAGCAGTCTCCGGGACAACTCCTACGAGCAGTACTTC
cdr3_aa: CASSLRDNSYEQYF

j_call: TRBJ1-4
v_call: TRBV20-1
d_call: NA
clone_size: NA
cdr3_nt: TGCAGTGCTCCACCACGGTGGGGCGGGCCCGGAGAAAAACTGTTTTTT
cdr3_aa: CSAPPRWGGPGEKLFF

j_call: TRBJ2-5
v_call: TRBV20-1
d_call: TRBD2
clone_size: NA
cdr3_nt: TGCAGTGCTACCAGTAGCGGGGCCGACCCGGAGACCCAGTACTTC
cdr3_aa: CSATSSGADPETQYF

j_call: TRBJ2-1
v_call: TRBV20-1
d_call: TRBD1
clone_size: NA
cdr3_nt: TGCAGTGCCTACTTTCAGCCGGGACAGGGGGCGCAATTCTTAAGCAATGAGCAGTTCTTC
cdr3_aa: CSAYFQPGQGAQFLSNEQFF

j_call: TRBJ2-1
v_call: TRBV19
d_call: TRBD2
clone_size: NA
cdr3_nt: TGTGCCAGTAGTATCACTAGCGGAGAGTACAATGAGCAGTTCTTC
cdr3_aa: CASSITSGEYNEQFF

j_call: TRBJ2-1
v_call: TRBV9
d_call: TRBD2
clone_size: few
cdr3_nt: TGTGCCAGCAGCGCCGGGCTAGCGGGACTATCCTACAATGAGCAGTTCTTC
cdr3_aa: CASSAGLAGLSYNEQFF

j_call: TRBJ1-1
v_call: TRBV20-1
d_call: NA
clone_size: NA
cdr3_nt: TGCAGTGCTAGCCCCTCGTATGGTGAAGCTTTCTTT
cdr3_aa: CSASPSYGEAFF

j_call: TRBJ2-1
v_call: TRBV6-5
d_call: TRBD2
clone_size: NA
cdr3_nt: TGTGCCAGCAGTTACTCCGGGACTAGGTCCTACAATGAGCAGTTCTTC
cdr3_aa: CASSYSGTRSYNEQFF

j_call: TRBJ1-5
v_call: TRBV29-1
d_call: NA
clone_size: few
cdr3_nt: TGCAGCGTCAAAGGGGGGGGCAATCAGCCCCAGCATTTT
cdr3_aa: CSVKGGGNQPQHF

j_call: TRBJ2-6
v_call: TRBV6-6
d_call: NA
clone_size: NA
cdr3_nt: TGTGCCAGCAGTTACGCTCGTGGAGGGGCCAACGTCCTGACTTTC
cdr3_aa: CASSYARGGANVLTF

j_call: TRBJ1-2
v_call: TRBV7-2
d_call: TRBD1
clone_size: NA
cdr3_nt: TGTGCCAGCAGCCACAGGACAGGGGGTAACTATGGCTACACCTTC
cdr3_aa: CASSHRTGGNYGYTF

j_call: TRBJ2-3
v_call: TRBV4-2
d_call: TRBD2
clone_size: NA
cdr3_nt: TGTACCAGCAGCTCCCGTAGCGGGGTTAGCACAGATACGCAGTATTTT
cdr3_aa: CTSSSRSGVSTDTQYF

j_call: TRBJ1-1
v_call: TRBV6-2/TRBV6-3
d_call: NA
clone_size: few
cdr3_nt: TGTGCCAGCAGTGAAGGACGGCACACTGAAGCTTTCTTT
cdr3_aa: CASSEGRHTEAFF

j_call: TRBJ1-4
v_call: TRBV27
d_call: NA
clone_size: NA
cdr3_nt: TGTGCCAGCAACCGCCGGCGGGGCGCAGGTGAAAAACTGTTTTTT
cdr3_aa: CASNRRRGAGEKLFF

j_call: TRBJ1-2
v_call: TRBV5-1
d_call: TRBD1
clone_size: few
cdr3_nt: TGCGCCAGCAGCTCGGACCCGGGACAGTCTAACTATGGCTACACCTTC
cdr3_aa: CASSSDPGQSNYGYTF

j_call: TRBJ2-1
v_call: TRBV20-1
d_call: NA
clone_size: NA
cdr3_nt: TGCAGTGCTTCCTCGGACACTTGGTACCAAGAGACCCAGTTCTTC
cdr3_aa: CSASSDTWYQETQFF

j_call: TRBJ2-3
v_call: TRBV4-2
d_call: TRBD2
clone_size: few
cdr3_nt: TGTGCCAGCAGCCAAGACTTGACTAGCGGGGGAACAGATACGCAGTATTTT
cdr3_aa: CASSQDLTSGGTDTQYF

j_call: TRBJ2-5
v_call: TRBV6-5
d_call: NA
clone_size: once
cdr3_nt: TGTGCCAGCAGTTCCTTTTCCGGGACCCAGTACTTC
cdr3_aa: CASSSFSGTQYF

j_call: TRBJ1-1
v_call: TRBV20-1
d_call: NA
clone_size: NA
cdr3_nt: TGCAGTGCTAAGACAGGCGGCCAATTCCCGAACACTGAAGCTTTCTTT
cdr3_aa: CSAKTGGQFPNTEAFF

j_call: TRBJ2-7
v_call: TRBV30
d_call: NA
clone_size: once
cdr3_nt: TGTGCCTGGAGGCTAGCCTATGAGCAGTACTTC
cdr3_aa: CAWRLAYEQYF

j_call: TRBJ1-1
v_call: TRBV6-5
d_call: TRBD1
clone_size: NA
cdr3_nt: TGTGCCAGCAGAAGAAGACAGGGGTACTATGACACTGAAGCTTTCTTT
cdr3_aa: CASRRRQGYYDTEAFF

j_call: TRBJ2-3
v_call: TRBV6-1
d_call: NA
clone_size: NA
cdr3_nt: TGTGCCAGCAGTGGACTAGGAGCTACAGATACGCAGTATTTT
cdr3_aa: CASSGLGATDTQYF

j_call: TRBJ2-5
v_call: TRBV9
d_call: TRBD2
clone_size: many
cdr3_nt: TGTGCCAGCAGCGCGGCTAGCGGAGGGTTGGAGACCCAGTACTTC
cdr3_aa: CASSAASGGLETQYF

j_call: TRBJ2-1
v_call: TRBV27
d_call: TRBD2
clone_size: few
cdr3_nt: TGTGCCAGCAGTTTATTTCGCGGGAGTAGGGATGAGCAGTTCTTC
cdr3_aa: CASSLFRGSRDEQFF

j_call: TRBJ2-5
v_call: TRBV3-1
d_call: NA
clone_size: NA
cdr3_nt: TGTGCCAGCAGCCAAAGGCCGAAACAAGAGACCCAGTACTTC
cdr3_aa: CASSQRPKQETQYF